The entry below gives a single T cell receptor beta chain sequence along with its context. The data originate from a study of blood T cell repertoires in COVID-19. Study overall: Samples representing acute and convalescent COVID-19 were sourced from the United States, Italy and Spain. Sources were T cells, B-cell-depleted T cells, or PBMCs; the material itself was cDNA or gDNA.

The method was immunoSEQ multiplex PCR; TCRdb's version includes in-frame clones alone and lacks a portion of them. The sample shows under 200,000 clones, over 80% of them seen only once. This clonotype was obtained from a woman of 80 years or more with active or convalescent COVID-19. The sequenced sample was peripheral blood.

The CDR3 coding sequence is TGTGCCAGTACCACAGGGGGTCTTCCGAGGGGCTACACCTTC. Translation gives CASTTGGLPRGYTF. This chain links TRBV19 with TRBJ1-2; 8 bases fit TRBD1. J lost 8 bases, V lost 7 bases, and 12 bases had no gene match. Germline CDR1 LNHDA, CDR2 SQIVND (reference sequence). The CDR3 has 14 amino acids.